A single T cell receptor beta chain is shown here with its context. What it recognizes is unknown. One end of the junction varies from germline; a read error may be responsible. The data belong to a study of metastatic and nonmetastatic thyroid tumors. Study as a whole: The study looked at repertoires side by side in blood and in tumor or nodule tissue from malignant and benign thyroid patients. Study-level results: For both blood and tumor, malignant thyroid tumors reportedly showed significantly higher TCR beta diversity than benign nodules did.

Authors' data handling: The authors used CDR3 differences across clinicopathological groups to build a distant-metastasis classifier for papillary thyroid cancer. TCRdb re-called clones from the PCR reads using MiXCR. The V and J calls and clone size are TCRdb's, not the authors'. This table holds fewer than 100,000 clones, 15% found once. The CDR3 contains 15 residues. Germline V gene lookup returns CDR1 MNHEY and CDR2 SVGEGT. No patient received treatment before thyroid surgery. The receptor was derived from a female donor with papillary thyroid cancer or a benign thyroid nodule (not recorded which). Some clones in this sample may be carry-over from other donors' samples. This chain connects TRBV6-2 or TRBV6-3 to TRBJ2-7; 10 nucleotides match TRBD1. Sample: blood. The CDR3 sequence is CSSSYSGQGSYEQYF. CDR3 bases: TGTTCCAGCAGTTACTCGGGACAGGGGTCCTACGAGCAGTACTTT.